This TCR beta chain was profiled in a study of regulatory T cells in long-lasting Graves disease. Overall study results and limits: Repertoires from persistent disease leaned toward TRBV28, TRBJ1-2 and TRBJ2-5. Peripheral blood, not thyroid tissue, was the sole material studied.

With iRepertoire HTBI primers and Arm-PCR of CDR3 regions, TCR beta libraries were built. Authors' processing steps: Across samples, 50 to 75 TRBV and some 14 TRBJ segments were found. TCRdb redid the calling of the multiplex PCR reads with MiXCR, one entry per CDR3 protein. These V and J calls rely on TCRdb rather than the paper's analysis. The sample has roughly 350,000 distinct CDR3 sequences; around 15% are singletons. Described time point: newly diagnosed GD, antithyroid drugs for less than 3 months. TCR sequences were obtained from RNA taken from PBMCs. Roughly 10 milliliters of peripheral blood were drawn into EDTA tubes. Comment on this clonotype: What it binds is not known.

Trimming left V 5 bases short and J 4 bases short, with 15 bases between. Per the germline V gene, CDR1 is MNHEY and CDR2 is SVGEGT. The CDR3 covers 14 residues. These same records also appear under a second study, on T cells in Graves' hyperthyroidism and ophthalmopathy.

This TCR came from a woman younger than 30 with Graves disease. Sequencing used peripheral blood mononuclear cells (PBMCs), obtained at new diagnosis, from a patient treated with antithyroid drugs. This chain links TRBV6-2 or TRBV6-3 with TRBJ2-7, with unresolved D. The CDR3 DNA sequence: TGTGCCAGCAGTGAAAGGTCCTACGGGTACGAGCAGTACTTC. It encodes CASSERSYGYEQYF.